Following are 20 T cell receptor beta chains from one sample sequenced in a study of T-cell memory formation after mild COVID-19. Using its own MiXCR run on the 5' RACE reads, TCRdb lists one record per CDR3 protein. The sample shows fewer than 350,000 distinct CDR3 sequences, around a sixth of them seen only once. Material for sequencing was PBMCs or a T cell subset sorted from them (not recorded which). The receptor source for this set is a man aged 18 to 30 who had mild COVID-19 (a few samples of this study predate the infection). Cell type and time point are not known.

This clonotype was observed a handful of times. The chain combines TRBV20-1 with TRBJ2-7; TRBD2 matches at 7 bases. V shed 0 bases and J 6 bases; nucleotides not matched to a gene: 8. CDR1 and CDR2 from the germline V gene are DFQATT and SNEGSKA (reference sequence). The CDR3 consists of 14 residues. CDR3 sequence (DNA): TGCAGTGCTAGAGATAGGAGACTAGCCCCCGAGCAGTACTTC. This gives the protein CSARDRRLAPEQYF.

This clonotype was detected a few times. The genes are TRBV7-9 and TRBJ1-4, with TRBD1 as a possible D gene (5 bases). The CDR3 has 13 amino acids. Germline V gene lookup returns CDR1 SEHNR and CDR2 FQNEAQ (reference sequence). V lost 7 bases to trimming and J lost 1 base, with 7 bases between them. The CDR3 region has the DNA TGTGCCAGCATGGGGGGAACTAATGAAAAACTGTTTTTT. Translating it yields CASMGGTNEKLFF.

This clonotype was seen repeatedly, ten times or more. As DNA, the CDR3 is TGCGCCAGCAGCTTGGCCGCACCCTCCTACGAGCAGTACTTC. Translated: CASSLAAPSYEQYF. The V and J genes are TRBV5-1 and TRBJ2-7; D ambiguous. The CDR3 has 14 residues. Germline CDR1 reads SGHRS; CDR2 reads YFSETQ. V lost 0 bases to trimming and J lost 0 bases, with 7 bases between them.

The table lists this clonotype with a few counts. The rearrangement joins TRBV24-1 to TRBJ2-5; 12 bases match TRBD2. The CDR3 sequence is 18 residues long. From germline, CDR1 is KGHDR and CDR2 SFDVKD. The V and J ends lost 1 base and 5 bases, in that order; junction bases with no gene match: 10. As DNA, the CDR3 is TGTGCCACCAGTGATTTCGGGACTAGCGGGTCTAAAGTGGAGACCCAGTACTTC. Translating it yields CATSDFGTSGSKVETQYF.

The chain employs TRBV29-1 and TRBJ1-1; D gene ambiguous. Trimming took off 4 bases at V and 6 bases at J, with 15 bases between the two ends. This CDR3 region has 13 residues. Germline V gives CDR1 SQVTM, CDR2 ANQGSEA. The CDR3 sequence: CSVAPAGNAEAFF. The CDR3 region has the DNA TGCAGCGTTGCCCCGGCCGGCAATGCTGAAGCTTTCTTT.

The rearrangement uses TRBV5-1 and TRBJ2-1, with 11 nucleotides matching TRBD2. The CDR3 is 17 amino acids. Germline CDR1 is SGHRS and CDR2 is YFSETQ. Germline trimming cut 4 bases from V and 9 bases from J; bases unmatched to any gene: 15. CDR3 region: CASSPTPLAGGSGEQFF. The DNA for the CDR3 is TGCGCCAGCAGCCCGACGCCCCTAGCGGGGGGATCCGGTGAGCAGTTCTTC.

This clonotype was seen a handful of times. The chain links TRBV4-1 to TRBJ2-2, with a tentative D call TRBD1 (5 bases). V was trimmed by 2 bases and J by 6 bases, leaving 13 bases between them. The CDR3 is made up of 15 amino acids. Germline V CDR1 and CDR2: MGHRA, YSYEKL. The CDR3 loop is CASSQPIQGPGELFF. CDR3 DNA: TGCGCCAGCAGCCAACCGATTCAGGGTCCCGGGGAGCTGTTTTTT.

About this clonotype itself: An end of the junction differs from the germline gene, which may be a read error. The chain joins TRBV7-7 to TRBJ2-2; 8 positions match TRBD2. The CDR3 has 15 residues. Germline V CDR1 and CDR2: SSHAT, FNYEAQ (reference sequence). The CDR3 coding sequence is TGTGCTAGCAGCAAGGGACTAGACCGTACCGGGGAGCTGTTTTTT. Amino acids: CASSKGLDRTGELFF.

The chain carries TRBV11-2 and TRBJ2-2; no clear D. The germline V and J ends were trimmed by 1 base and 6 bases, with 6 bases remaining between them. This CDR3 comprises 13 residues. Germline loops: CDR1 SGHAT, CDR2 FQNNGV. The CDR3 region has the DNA TGTGCCAGCAGCTTAGTAGGTTCCGGGGAGCTGTTTTTT. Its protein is CASSLVGSGELFF.

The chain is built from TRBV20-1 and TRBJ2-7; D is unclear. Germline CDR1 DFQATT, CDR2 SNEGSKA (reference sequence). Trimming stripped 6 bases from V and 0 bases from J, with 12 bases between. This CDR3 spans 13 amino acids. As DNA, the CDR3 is TGCAGTGCCAAGTACCAGAGCTCCTACGAGCAGTACGTC. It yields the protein CSAKYQSSYEQYV.

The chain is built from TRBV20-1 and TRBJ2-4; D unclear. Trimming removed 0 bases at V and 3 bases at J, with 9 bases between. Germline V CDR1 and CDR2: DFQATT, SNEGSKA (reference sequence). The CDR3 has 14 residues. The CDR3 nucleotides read TGCAGTGCTAGAGAGAGCCTGGGCAAAAACATTCAGTACTTC. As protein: CSARESLGKNIQYF.

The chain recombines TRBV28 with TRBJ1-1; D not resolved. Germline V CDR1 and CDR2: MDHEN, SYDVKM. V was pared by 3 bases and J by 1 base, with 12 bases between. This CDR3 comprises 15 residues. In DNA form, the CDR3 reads TGTGCCAGCAGTTTTGCCACCCTCCCGAACACTGAAGCTTTCTTT. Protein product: CASSFATLPNTEAFF. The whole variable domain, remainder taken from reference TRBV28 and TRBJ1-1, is DVKVTQSSRYLVKRTGEKVFLECVQDMDHENMFWYRQDPGLGLRLIYFSYDVKMKEKGDIPEGYSVSREKKERFSLILESASTNQTSMYLCASSFATLPNTEAFFGQGTRLTVV.

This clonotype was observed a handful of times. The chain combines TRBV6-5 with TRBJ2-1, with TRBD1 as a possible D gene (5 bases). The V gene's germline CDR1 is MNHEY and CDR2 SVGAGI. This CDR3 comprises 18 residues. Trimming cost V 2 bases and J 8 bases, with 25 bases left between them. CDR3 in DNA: TGTGCCAGCAGTTACGGACCCATAGGGCAGGGATTGCTGTATGAGCAGTTCTTC. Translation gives CASSYGPIGQGLLYEQFF.

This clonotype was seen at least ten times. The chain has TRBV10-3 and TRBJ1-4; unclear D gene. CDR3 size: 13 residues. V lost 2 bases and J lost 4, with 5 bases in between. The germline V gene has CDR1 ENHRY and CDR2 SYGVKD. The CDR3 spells CAISERDNEKLFF. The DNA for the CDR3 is TGTGCCATCAGTGAGAGGGATAATGAAAAACTGTTTTTT.

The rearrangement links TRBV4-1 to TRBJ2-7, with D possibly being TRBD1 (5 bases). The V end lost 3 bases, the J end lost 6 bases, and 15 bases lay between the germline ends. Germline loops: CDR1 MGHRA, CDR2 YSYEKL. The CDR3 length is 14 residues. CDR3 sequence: CASSQVRARGEQYF. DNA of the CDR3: TGCGCCAGCAGCCAGGTCAGGGCAAGAGGCGAGCAGTACTTC.

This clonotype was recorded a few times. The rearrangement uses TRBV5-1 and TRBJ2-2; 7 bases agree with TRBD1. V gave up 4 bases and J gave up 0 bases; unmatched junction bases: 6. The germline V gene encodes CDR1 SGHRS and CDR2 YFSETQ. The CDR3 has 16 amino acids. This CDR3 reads CASSVYRGANTGELFF. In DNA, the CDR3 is TGCGCCAGCAGCGTTTACAGGGGCGCGAACACCGGGGAGCTGTTTTTT.

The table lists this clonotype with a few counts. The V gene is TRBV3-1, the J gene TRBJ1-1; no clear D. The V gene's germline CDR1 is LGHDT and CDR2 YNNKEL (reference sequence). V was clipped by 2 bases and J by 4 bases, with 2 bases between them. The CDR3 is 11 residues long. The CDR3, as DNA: TGTGCCAGCAGCCAATCCACTGAAGCTTTCTTT. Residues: CASSQSTEAFF.

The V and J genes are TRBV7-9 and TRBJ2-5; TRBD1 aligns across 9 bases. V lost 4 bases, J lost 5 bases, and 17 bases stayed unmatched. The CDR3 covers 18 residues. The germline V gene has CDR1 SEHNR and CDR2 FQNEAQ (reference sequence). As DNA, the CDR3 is TGTGCCAGCAGCTCGCTCGACGGGACAGGGAGGCTCGGGGAGACCCAGTACTTC. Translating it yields CASSSLDGTGRLGETQYF.

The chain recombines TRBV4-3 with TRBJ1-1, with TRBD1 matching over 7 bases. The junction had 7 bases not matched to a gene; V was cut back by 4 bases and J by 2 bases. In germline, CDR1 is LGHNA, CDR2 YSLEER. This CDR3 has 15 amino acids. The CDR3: CASSRSGTVNTEAFF. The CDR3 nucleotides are TGCGCCAGCAGCCGGTCAGGGACAGTAAACACTGAAGCTTTCTTT.

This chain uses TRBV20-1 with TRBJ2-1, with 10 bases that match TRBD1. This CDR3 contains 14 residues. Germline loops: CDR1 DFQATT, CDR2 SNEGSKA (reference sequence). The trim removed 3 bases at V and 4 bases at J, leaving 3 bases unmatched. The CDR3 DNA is TGCAGTGCTAGTCGGGACAGGGGTTACAATGAGCAGTTCTTC. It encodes CSASRDRGYNEQFF.